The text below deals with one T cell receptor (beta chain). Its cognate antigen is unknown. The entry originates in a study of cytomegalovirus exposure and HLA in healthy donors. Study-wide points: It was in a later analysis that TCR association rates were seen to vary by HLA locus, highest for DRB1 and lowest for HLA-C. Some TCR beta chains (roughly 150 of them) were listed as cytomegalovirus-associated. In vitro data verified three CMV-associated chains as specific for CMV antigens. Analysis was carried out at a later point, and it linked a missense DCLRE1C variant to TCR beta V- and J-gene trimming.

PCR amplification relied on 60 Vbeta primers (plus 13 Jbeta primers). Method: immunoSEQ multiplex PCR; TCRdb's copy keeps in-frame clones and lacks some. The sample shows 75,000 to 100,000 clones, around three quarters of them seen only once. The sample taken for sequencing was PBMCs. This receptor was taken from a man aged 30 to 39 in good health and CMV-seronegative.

The CDR3 sequence: CASTGGAAGNTIYF. The CDR3 DNA reads TGTGCCAGCACAGGGGGCGCGGCTGGAAACACCATATATTTT. V usage is TRBV9 and J usage is TRBJ1-3; 8 bases agree with TRBD1. The V gene's germline CDR1 is SGDLS and CDR2 YYNGEE. Trimming removed 6 bases from V and 2 bases from J; junction bases left unmatched: 4. This CDR3 is built from 14 residues.